Below, 10 T cell receptor beta chains from the same sample are listed, as sequenced in a study of cytomegalovirus exposure and HLA in healthy donors. PCR employed 60 Vbeta and 13 Jbeta primers. Assay used: immunoSEQ multiplex PCR; TCRdb lists only in-frame clones, some missing. The sample carries about 170,000 clones, about three quarters recorded once. The sequenced sample was PBMCs. The receptors originated from a woman in her fifties or sixties in good health and CMV-seropositive.

The rearrangement uses TRBV19 and TRBJ1-2; D might be TRBD1 (6 bases). Trimming pared 7 bases from V and 4 bases from J, leaving 13 bases between. This CDR3 spans 13 amino acids. From germline, CDR1 is LNHDA and CDR2 SQIVND (reference sequence). The DNA for the CDR3 is TGTGCCAGTAAAACCCAGGGGACCTATGGCTACACCTTC. Translation gives CASKTQGTYGYTF.

This rearrangement joins TRBV28 to TRBJ1-5, with TRBD1 matching 8 bases. J was trimmed by 5 bases and V by 7 bases; bases with no gene match: 7. This CDR3 is 14 amino acids long. The V gene's germline CDR1 is MDHEN and CDR2 SYDVKM. The CDR3 DNA follows: TGTGCCAGCATACACGGACAGGGCGATCAGCCCCAGCATTTT. It specifies CASIHGQGDQPQHF.

DNA of the CDR3: TGTGCCAGCACCTCTAGCGCGGGGGGGTATAACTATGGCTACACCTTC. It codes for CASTSSAGGYNYGYTF. The V gene is TRBV5-4, the J gene TRBJ1-2; the D gene is possibly TRBD1 (5 bases). The CDR3 loop spans 16 amino acids. CDR1 is SGHNT and CDR2 is YYREEE in the germline V gene (reference sequence). Trimming left V 6 bases short and J 1 base short, with 19 bases between.

V usage is TRBV5-6 and J usage is TRBJ1-2, with 8 positions matching TRBD1. The CDR3 extends over 15 amino acids. The V segment lost 4 bases and the J segment 2 bases; nucleotides outside the gene matches: 7. CDR1 is SGHDT, CDR2 YYEEEE, per germline. The CDR3 coding sequence is TGTGCCAGCAGCCCCCTGGACAGGGAAAACTATGGCTACACCTTC. As protein: CASSPLDRENYGYTF.

The chain couples TRBV5-4 to TRBJ2-7, with a tentative D call TRBD1 (6 bases). The ends were cut back, 3 bases at V and 2 bases at J, with 12 bases in the middle. The CDR3 covers 14 residues. Per the germline V gene, CDR1 is SGHNT and CDR2 is YYREEE (reference sequence). The CDR3 here is CASSSAGAPYEQYF. In DNA, the CDR3 is TGTGCCAGCAGCTCAGCAGGGGCCCCCTACGAGCAGTACTTC.

The table lists this clone with a count of one. The gene calls are TRBV19 and TRBJ2-2, with a possible D match to TRBD1 (6 bases). Deletions cut 1 base from V and 1 base from J, with 7 bases between. CDR1 is LNHDA and CDR2 is SQIVND in the germline V gene (reference sequence). CDR3 length: 15 amino acids. In nucleotides, the CDR3 is TGTGCCAGTAGTATAGGAGGGGGGAACACCGGGGAGCTGTTTTTT. The encoded protein is CASSIGGGNTGELFF.

This clone was seen a few times. The J gene is TRBJ1-2, the V gene TRBV4-1; the match to TRBD1 covers 7 bases. J lost 8 bases, V lost 2 bases, and 2 bases had no gene match. The CDR3 is 12 amino acids. Germline V gene sequence: CDR1 MGHRA, CDR2 YSYEKL. The DNA of the CDR3 is TGCGCCAGCAGCCAATCAGGGGGGGGCTACACCTTC. Its protein product is CASSQSGGGYTF.

The chain carries TRBV9 and TRBJ1-1; maybe TRBD1 (5 bases). Germline lookup yields CDR1 SGDLS and CDR2 YYNGEE. This CDR3 has 15 residues. V was shortened by 5 bases and J by 5 bases, with 19 bases between the two germline ends. CDR3 coding DNA: TGTGCCAGCAGTACAGGAGCTACCGTGGGTACTGAAGCTTTCTTT. This sequence encodes CASSTGATVGTEAFF. The whole variable domain, filled in from reference TRBV9 and TRBJ1-1, reads DSGVTQTPKHLITATGQRVTLRCSPRSGDLSVYWYQQSLDQGLQFLIQYYNGEERAKGNILERFSAQQFPDLHSELNLSSLELGDSALYFCASSTGATVGTEAFFGQGTRLTVV.

The chain links TRBV2 to TRBJ2-4; the match to TRBD1 covers 7 bases. Germline assignment: CDR1 SNHLY and CDR2 FYNNEI. The CDR3 has 15 residues. Trimming removed 5 bases from V and 0 bases from J; junction bases left unmatched: 4. CDR3 protein: CASSRDREAKNIQYF. The CDR3 DNA reads TGTGCCAGCAGTCGGGACAGAGAAGCCAAAAACATTCAGTACTTC.

V gene TRBV4-2 combines with J gene TRBJ2-1; D is uncertain. Trimming pared 2 bases from V and 5 bases from J, leaving 10 bases between. This CDR3 is 14 amino acids long. Germline CDR1 is LGHNA and CDR2 is YNFKEQ. CDR3 residues: CASSQISENNEQFF. The CDR3 DNA sequence: TGTGCCAGCAGCCAAATAAGCGAAAACAATGAGCAGTTCTTC.